Sequencing of this T cell receptor beta chain was carried out in a study of T cells after yellow fever vaccination. This CDR3 is 16 amino acids long. V trimming: 4 bases; J trimming: 0 bases; junction bases outside the gene matches: 6. Germline V gene sequence: CDR1 SGHRS, CDR2 YFSETQ. A universal primer site and UMIs were added as TCR cDNA was made by 5'RACE template switching. From the 5' RACE reads, TCRdb called clonotypes with MiXCR, one entry per CDR3 protein. The data contain about 340,000 distinct CDR3 sequences, approximately 12% of them seen just once; the ten biggest clones take up 3.2%. The specimen was CD4+ T cells sorted from PBMCs, collected 15 days after the yellow fever booster vaccination. The chain is built from TRBV5-1 and TRBJ2-3, with 9 bases identical to TRBD1. This TCR derives from a man aged 18 to 29 who received the YFV17D yellow fever vaccine. The CDR3 is CASSRDRVGSTDTQYF. The CDR3 DNA reads as TGCGCCAGCAGCCGGGACAGGGTAGGGAGCACAGATACGCAGTATTTT.